This paragraph reports one T cell receptor (beta chain). This clonotype has just a few counts. Its antigen remains unidentified. Nothing much larger sits one base from this clone, and base qualities are not available. PBMCs were isolated by Ficoll-Paque density gradient centrifugation. This record belongs to a study of T-cell memory formation after mild COVID-19 (dated by TCRdb to the early 2020s). With respect to the entire study: TCR sequence clusters from the two donors were found to be largely donor specific. Longitudinal TCRalpha and TCRbeta repertoire sequencing tracked T-cell clones expanding and contracting after mild COVID-19 in two donors. Two young, previously healthy adult volunteers made up the cohort, one male and one female.

The reads were generated on an Illumina NovaSeq 6000. cDNA libraries for TCRalpha and TCRbeta were prepared by 5'RACE using constant-segment primers, with sample barcodes and unique molecular identifiers added. RNA was extracted from every sample with Trizol reagent. The libraries were amplified in two PCR steps, and the second step added a second sample barcode and Illumina TruSeq adapters. The libraries were sequenced on an Illumina NovaSeq using 2 x 150 bp paired-end reads. For the original study's pipeline: Demultiplexing of reads and collapsing into UMI-guided consensus sequences were performed with migec v1.2.7. Using mixcr v2.1.11, the UMI consensuses were aligned to TRA and TRB V and J templates and assembled into clonotypes. Clonotypes were classified as expanded or contracted when called significant by both edgeR and NoisET, with noise models trained on biological replicates. For edgeR calls, the cutoffs were a false discovery rate-adjusted p below 0.01 and a log2 fold-change threshold of 1. PCA with hierarchical clustering of max-normalized trajectories of the 1000 most abundant clonotypes was used as exploratory dynamics analysis. Each responding clone was given a CD4 or CD8 phenotype based on the CD4+ and CD8+ repertoires, which had been sequenced separately. TCRdb reprocessing: public reads trimmed at Q25 with fastp, clones called with MiXCR, in-frame beta chains kept. A single entry per CDR3 protein holds the most common genes and DNA from its merged rows. The V and J calls and clone size come from TCRdb's table, not from the authors' own analysis. The sample table contains 450,000 or so distinct CDR3 sequences; only one count was recorded for about 23% of them. The ten largest clones represent approximately 13% of the sample.

Broad study findings and their caveats: Contracting CD4+ clones were located mainly in the CM and EM memory subsets, whereas CD8+ clones were found to be enriched in EMRA. Clones that contracted from day 15 to 85 showed balanced CD4/CD8 phenotypes, whereas a second wave of clones that expanded from day 15 to 37 leaned towards CD4+. The detection of some responding clones in pre-infection memory suggests that pre-existing cross-reactive memory T cells joined the SARS-CoV-2 response. The second-wave clones that peaked on day 37 were not confirmed to be SARS-CoV-2 specific. The study included only a couple of mild cases, and larger cohorts that include severe cases with pre-infection samples were judged to be necessary.

Sequences DFQATT (CDR1) and SNEGSKA (CDR2) are obtained from the germline V gene (reference sequence). From the cysteine up to the phenylalanine, the CDR3 has a length of 17 residues. The sequence is cut down to CDR3 DNA, 51 bases in frame from base 1. V drops 0 bases and J drops 0 bases, leaving 15 bases in between. Here the chain combines TRBV20-1 and TRBJ2-4; there is no confident call for the D gene. This clonotype originated in an adult woman who had mild COVID-19 (a few samples of this study predate the infection). The sample titles of this study are shuffled in the database, so cell type and time point are left out; the donor was told from shared clones. Material for sequencing was PBMCs or a T cell subset sorted from them (not recorded which). The sequence in DNA is TGCAGTGCTAGAGATCCAAAGGAGAGCTTAGCCAAAAACATTCAGTACTTC. Translated, it reads CSARDPKESLAKNIQYF.